These T cell receptor beta chains were read from a single sample in a study of blood T cell repertoires in COVID-19. TCRdb's copy holds only in-frame clones and misses some; the assay was immunoSEQ multiplex PCR. The data show about 140,000 clones, under 85% seen once. The sample comprised peripheral blood. These receptors came from a human donor in a cohort sampled during active COVID-19. Both conserved end residues are part of each CDR3. D genes are given only for firm matches. Clone size, where shown, is once, few, many, or a class for clones that have expanded.

TRBD1,few,TRBV18,TRBJ1-1,CASSPGTGADTEAFF,TGTGCCAGCTCACCGGGGACAGGGGCCGACACTGAAGCTTTCTTT
.,.,TRBV30,TRBJ2-6,CAWNGGHSGANVLTF,TGTGCCTGGAATGGGGGACACTCTGGGGCCAACGTCCTGACTTTC
TRBD1,.,TRBV5-1,TRBJ2-3,CASSLRTGSTDTQYF,TGCGCCAGCAGCTTGCGGACAGGGAGCACAGATACGCAGTATTTT
TRBD1,.,TRBV19,TRBJ2-3,CASGRQGEVGTQYF,TGTGCCAGCGGACGACAGGGGGAAGTAGGTACGCAGTATTTT
.,.,TRBV5-4,TRBJ2-1,CASSPRGDEQFF,TGTGCCAGCAGCCCCCGGGGAGATGAGCAGTTCTTC
TRBD1,.,TRBV5-4,TRBJ1-1,CASSPPGQGFVAFF,TGTGCCAGCAGTCCACCGGGACAGGGGTTTGTAGCTTTCTTT
.,.,TRBV27,TRBJ1-1,CASSRQWGNTEAFF,TGTGCCAGCAGCCGACAGTGGGGAAACACTGAAGCTTTCTTT
.,.,TRBV28,TRBJ2-1,CASSFFPANHNEQFF,TGTGCCAGCAGTTTTTTCCCTGCGAATCACAATGAGCAGTTCTTC
TRBD1,.,TRBV7-2,TRBJ1-1,CASSLRTGPERAFF,TGTGCCAGCAGCTTAAGGACAGGACCCGAGAGGGCTTTCTTT
.,once,TRBV13,TRBJ2-7,CASSFRGEQYF,TGTGCCAGCAGCTTCAGAGGAGAGCAGTACTTC
.,.,TRBV9,TRBJ1-6,CASSVDPGHGNSPLHF,TGTGCCAGCAGCGTAGATCCGGGACACGGTAATTCACCCCTCCACTTT
.,once,TRBV7-9,TRBJ2-3,CASSHRERGSDTQYF,TGTGCCAGCAGCCACCGGGAGAGGGGATCGGATACGCAGTATTTT
TRBD1,.,TRBV25-1,TRBJ1-5,CASSGTGDMQPQHF,TGTGCCAGCAGTGGGACAGGGGATATGCAGCCCCAGCATTTT
.,.,TRBV7-9,TRBJ2-1,CASSLVSYNEQFF,TGTGCCAGCAGCTTAGTCAGTTACAATGAGCAGTTCTTC
.,.,TRBV7-8,TRBJ2-3,CASSFLGGQTGTGTDTQYF,TGTGCCAGCAGCTTCCTGGGGGGACAGACAGGGACGGGCACAGATACGCAGTATTTT
.,.,TRBV28,TRBJ1-5,CASSSGSLNQPQHF,TGTGCCAGCAGTTCCGGGTCCTTAAATCAGCCCCAGCATTTT